Shown below are 15 T cell receptor beta chains from a single sample sequenced in a study of persistence of HIV-infected CD4 T cells. The immunoSEQ assay was version 4, run in survey mode. Sequenced by immunoSEQ multiplex PCR; TCRdb stores in-frame clones only, minus some. Of some 13,000 clones in the sample, about 60% were seen once. Their cognate antigens are unknown. Cells were stimulated with overlapping HIV-1 Gag 15-mer peptides. CD4+ T cells upregulating both CD40 ligand and CD69 were sorted as responding cells. The sample in question was CD4+ T cells sorted from PBMCs after approximately 19-hour stimulation, obtained from a patient who received antiretroviral therapy. Receptors originate from an adult man with HIV who was CMV-seropositive.

This clone was recorded once. This sequence joins TRBV19 and TRBJ1-1; perhaps TRBD1 as D (5 bases). Germline lookup yields CDR1 LNHDA and CDR2 SQIVND (reference sequence). Trimming removed 4 bases from V and 1 base from J, with 19 bases in between. The CDR3 totals 17 residues. The CDR3 nucleotides read TGTGCCAGTAGTAGTCCTCGGGGACGGGATTGGAACACTGAAGCTTTCTTT. Its translation is CASSSPRGRDWNTEAFF.

The rearrangement joins TRBV7-2 to TRBJ2-7; no clear D gene. The germline V and J ends were trimmed by 4 bases and 4 bases, with 8 bases remaining between them. CDR1 SGHTA and CDR2 FQGNSA come from the germline V gene. CDR3 length: 12 amino acids. CDR3 DNA sequence: TGTGCCAGCAGCTCGCAAGGTTACGAGCAGTACTTC. Translated: CASSSQGYEQYF.

The J gene is TRBJ1-1, the V gene TRBV5-1, with unresolved D. Germline-derived CDR1 and CDR2 are SGHRS and YFSETQ. The germline V and J ends were trimmed by 0 bases and 1 base, with 4 bases remaining between them. The CDR3 sequence is 13 residues long. CDR3 amino acids: CASSLGKNTEAFF. DNA for the CDR3: TGCGCCAGCAGCTTGGGCAAGAACACTGAAGCTTTCTTT.

In nucleotides, the CDR3 is TGTGCCAGCAGCGCCTACCATACAACTAGCACAGATACGCAGTATTTT. Protein sequence: CASSAYHTTSTDTQYF. This chain connects TRBV9 to TRBJ2-3, with no clear D. Deletions cut 3 bases from V and 0 bases from J, with 14 bases between. The length of the CDR3 is 16 residues. Germline values: CDR1 SGDLS, CDR2 YYNGEE.

The CDR3 protein is CSASPSGETQYF. The CDR3 region has the DNA TGCAGTGCTAGTCCCTCCGGGGAGACCCAGTACTTC. V and J are TRBV20-1 and TRBJ2-5; D ambiguous. From germline, CDR1 is DFQATT and CDR2 SNEGSKA (reference sequence). V was trimmed by 3 bases and J by 5 bases, leaving 10 bases between them. The CDR3 totals 12 residues.

V gene TRBV6-1 combines with J gene TRBJ1-5, with 9 positions matching TRBD1. CDR1 and CDR2 from the germline V gene are MNHNS and SASEGT. V shed 2 bases and J 5 bases; nucleotides not matched to a gene: 4. The CDR3 spans 15 residues. This chain's CDR3 is CASSEWGQGDQPQHF. The CDR3 DNA reads TGTGCCAGCAGTGAATGGGGACAGGGTGATCAGCCCCAGCATTTT.

This rearrangement joins TRBV19 to TRBJ2-3; TRBD1 might be the D (6 bases). Trimming stripped 5 bases from V and 7 bases from J, with 16 bases between. The germline gives CDR1 LNHDA, CDR2 SQIVND (reference sequence). The CDR3 has 14 residues. The CDR3 DNA follows: TGTGCCAGTAGTGCCCGCCTCGACAGGAATACGCAGTATTTT. As protein: CASSARLDRNTQYF.

V is TRBV10-3 and J is TRBJ1-1; the D is unclear. Germline CDR1 reads ENHRY; CDR2 reads SYGVKD. V lost 6 bases and J lost 7, with 9 bases in between. The CDR3 extends over 11 amino acids. CDR3 residues: CAIRASFEAFF. As DNA, the CDR3 is TGTGCCATCAGGGCGAGCTTTGAAGCTTTCTTT.

The chain is built from TRBV30 and TRBJ1-1; weak D call: TRBD1 (6 bases). The CDR3 is 16 amino acids. Germline-derived CDR1 and CDR2 are GTSNPN and SVGIG (reference sequence). Trimming took off 2 bases at V and 1 base at J, with 17 bases between the two ends. Written as DNA, the CDR3 is TGTGCCTGGAGTCCTAGGGGCCTACAGGGGAACACTGAAGCTTTCTTT. Protein product: CAWSPRGLQGNTEAFF.

The rearrangement links TRBV7-8 to TRBJ2-1; 13 nucleotides agree with TRBD2. V gave up 5 bases and J gave up 8 bases; unmatched junction bases: 3. CDR1 SGHVS and CDR2 FQNEAQ come from the germline V gene. This CDR3 region has 14 residues. CDR3: CASSPTSGRHEQFF. The CDR3 DNA sequence: TGTGCCAGCAGCCCGACTAGCGGGAGGCATGAGCAGTTCTTC.

This clone was counted between two and nine times. The chain employs TRBV19 and TRBJ2-3; perhaps TRBD2 as D (6 bases). V lost 5 bases and J lost 1, with 13 bases in between. The CDR3 covers 15 residues. CDR1 is LNHDA, CDR2 SQIVND, per germline (reference sequence). The CDR3 region has the DNA TGTGCCAGTAGTGACCCGGGAGAACGCACAGATACGCAGTATTTT. This translates into CASSDPGERTDTQYF.

J is TRBJ2-7 and V is TRBV4-2; 8 bases fit TRBD2. This CDR3 contains 16 residues. The V gene end was trimmed by 0 bases and the J gene end by 4 bases; junction bases not matched to a gene: 8. Germline CDR1 reads LGHNA; CDR2 reads YNFKEQ. The CDR3 DNA sequence: TGTGCCAGCAGCCAAGATCTGGTAGCGGGATTATACGAGCAGTACTTC. It is translated as CASSQDLVAGLYEQYF.

This sequence joins TRBV9 and TRBJ1-4, with 7 bases fitting TRBD1. CDR3 size: 16 residues. Trimming cost V 1 base and J 7 bases; bases outside gene matches: 10. Germline CDR1 reads SGDLS; CDR2 reads YYNGEE. The CDR3 DNA reads TGTGCCAGCAGCGTAACTCAGGGGGGAAGGGGTGAAAAACTGTTTTTT. This gives the protein CASSVTQGGRGEKLFF.

This clone appeared once. The CDR3: CASSLSGGLASETQYF. CDR3 coding DNA: TGTGCCAGCAGTTTATCGGGGGGACTAGCATCGGAGACCCAGTACTTC. V is TRBV27 and J is TRBJ2-5; 9 nucleotides align to TRBD2. The CDR3 loop spans 16 amino acids. Germline CDR1 and CDR2: MNHEY and SMNVEV (reference sequence). After removal of 0 bases from V and 5 bases from J, the junction contained 7 bases not matched to a gene.

The chain joins TRBV4-3 to TRBJ1-4; perhaps TRBD1 as D (6 bases). The CDR3 sequence is 18 residues long. V lost 4 bases to trimming and J lost 0 bases, with 18 bases between them. CDR1 is LGHNA and CDR2 is YSLEER in the germline V gene. The DNA for the CDR3 is TGCGCCAGCAGCCCACAACAGGGCGGGTGGGCAACTAATGAAAAACTGTTTTTT. Amino acid sequence: CASSPQQGGWATNEKLFF.